What follows are 11 T cell receptor beta chains derived from one specimen sequenced in a study of blood T cell repertoires in COVID-19. Generated by immunoSEQ multiplex PCR, the TCRdb table keeps only in-frame clones and is missing some. The repertoire holds fewer than 250,000 clones, with around 82% as singletons. Sequenced input: peripheral blood. All receptors derive from a woman in her 50s with acute or convalescent COVID-19.

There are a few counts of this clone. The gene calls are TRBV6-5 and TRBJ1-1; the D is unclear. Germline values: CDR1 MNHEY, CDR2 SVGAGI. Trimming stripped 2 bases from V and 6 bases from J, with 10 bases between. The CDR3 consists of 13 residues. The CDR3 spells CASSYRGGAEAFF. In DNA form, the CDR3 reads TGTGCCAGCAGTTACCGGGGAGGCGCTGAAGCTTTCTTT.

The chain employs TRBV27 and TRBJ2-7, with 9 bases lining up with TRBD1. The CDR3 extends over 14 amino acids. V was pared by 4 bases and J by 5 bases, with 6 bases of the junction left unmatched. The germline V gene encodes CDR1 MNHEY and CDR2 SMNVEV (reference sequence). CDR3 bases: TGTGCCAGCAGTTCGTCACAGGGGGCCCACGAGCAGTACTTC. It encodes CASSSSQGAHEQYF.

The rearrangement joins TRBV29-1 to TRBJ2-7; TRBD2 might be the D (6 bases). V lost 7 bases and J 7 bases, leaving 20 bases between the germline ends. From germline, CDR1 is SQVTM and CDR2 ANQGSEA. CDR3 length: 13 amino acids. CDR3 residues: CSAVGLNLREQYF. CDR3 coding DNA: TGCAGCGCGGTGGGACTTAACCTGCGGGAGCAGTACTTC.

This clone was seen a handful of times. The gene calls are TRBV25-1 and TRBJ2-5, with D possibly being TRBD1 (6 bases). Germline V gene lookup returns CDR1 MGHDK and CDR2 SYGVNS. The CDR3 is 13 residues long. CDR3 protein: CGTRMGAQETQYF. DNA for the CDR3: TGTGGCACCCGAATGGGGGCCCAAGAGACCCAGTACTTC.

The gene calls are TRBV6-5 and TRBJ2-7, with TRBD2 as a possible D gene (5 bases). The CDR3 has 16 residues. Trimming removed 4 bases at V and 0 bases at J, with 16 bases between. Germline CDR1 is MNHEY and CDR2 is SVGAGI. The CDR3 DNA reads TGTGCCAGCAGTTCGGGTACCCGGAGGACCTCCTACGAGCAGTACTTC. Translation: CASSSGTRRTSYEQYF.

Concerning this clone: Mismatch with germline at one junction end may stem from a read error. The V gene is TRBV11-3, the J gene TRBJ2-1, with 10 bases identical to TRBD2. This CDR3 is built from 14 residues. CDR1 and CDR2 from the germline V gene are SGHNT and YENEEA. CDR3 DNA sequence: TGTGCCAGCAGTTTAGCGGGAGGTCACAATGAGCAGTTCTTC. Its translation: CASSLAGGHNEQFF.

V usage is TRBV28 and J usage is TRBJ1-4; 8 nucleotides match TRBD1. V trimming: 3 bases; J trimming: 7 bases; junction bases outside the gene matches: 7. In germline, CDR1 is MDHEN, CDR2 SYDVKM. There are 15 residues in the CDR3. CDR3 amino acids: CASSFGQGASEKLFF. In nucleotides, the CDR3 is TGTGCCAGCAGTTTTGGGCAGGGGGCCAGTGAAAAACTGTTTTTT.

This sequence joins TRBV18 and TRBJ2-2; D uncertain. V lost 3 bases and J lost 3, with 5 bases in between. Looked up from germline, CDR1 is KGHSH and CDR2 is LQKENI. The CDR3 has 13 residues. The CDR3, as DNA: TGTGCCAGCTCACCCTCAGACACCGGGGAGCTGTTTTTT. Translated: CASSPSDTGELFF. Drawing the rest from reference TRBV18 and TRBJ2-2, the complete variable domain is NAGVMQNPRHLVRRRGQEARLRCSPMKGHSHVYWYRQLPEEGLKFMVYLQKENIIDESGMPKERFSAEFPKEGPSILRIQQVVRGDSAAYFCASSPSDTGELFFGEGSRLTVL.

The V gene is TRBV3-1 (or the pseudogene TRBV3-2), the J gene TRBJ2-7, with 7 positions matching TRBD1. Germline CDR1 reads LGHDT; CDR2 reads YNNKEL (reference sequence). This CDR3 region has 14 residues. The ends lost 4 bases at V and 1 base at J; junction bases unmatched: 4. The CDR3 sequence is CASSRLGQSYEQYF. The CDR3 DNA is TGTGCCAGCAGCCGTCTGGGACAGTCCTACGAGCAGTACTTC.

The J gene is TRBJ2-5, the V gene TRBV11-3; a weak D match, TRBD1 (5 bases). V lost 1 base and J lost 4, with 7 bases in between. Per germline, CDR1 SGHNT and CDR2 YENEEA. The CDR3 consists of 13 residues. DNA of the CDR3: TGTGCCAGCAGCTTAGTTAGGGGAGAGACCCAGTACTTC. Residues: CASSLVRGETQYF.

This chain connects TRBV10-2 to TRBJ2-6; tentative D call: TRBD1 (5 bases). V dropped 6 bases and J dropped 4 bases, with 19 bases sitting between them. CDR3 length: 17 amino acids. Germline V gives CDR1 WSHSY, CDR2 SAAADI. CDR3 sequence: CASRIPSGALGANVLTF. As DNA, the CDR3 is TGCGCCAGCAGGATCCCGAGTGGGGCGTTAGGGGCCAACGTCCTGACTTTC.